Listed below are T cell receptor beta chains from one sample, sequenced in a study of T-cell memory formation after mild COVID-19. MiXCR, applied by TCRdb to the 5' RACE reads, yields one record per CDR3 protein. Of about 400,000 distinct CDR3 sequences in the sample, more than 20% were seen once. Source material: PBMCs or a T cell subset sorted from them (not recorded which). Receptor source: an adult woman who had mild COVID-19 (a few samples of this study predate the infection). Cell type and time point are not known. Both conserved end residues are part of each CDR3. The D gene is left open where the match is weak. Clone size, where shown, is once, few, many, or a class for clones that have expanded.

TRBD1 | TRBJ1-1 | TRBV10-3 | many | CAISRQGARDGTEAFF | TGTGCCATCAGCAGACAGGGGGCGCGAGATGGCACTGAAGCTTTCTTT
NA | TRBJ1-1 | TRBV10-3 | NA | CATVRNTEAFF | TGTGCCACAGTCCGGAACACTGAAGCTTTCTTT
TRBD2 | TRBJ2-3 | TRBV27 | few | CASSRRQRGATDTQYF | TGTGCCAGCAGTCGCCGACAGCGGGGGGCCACAGATACGCAGTATTTT
TRBD2 | TRBJ2-7 | TRBV3-1 | NA | CASSQGSLADEQYF | TGTGCCAGCAGCCAAGGGTCACTAGCGGACGAGCAGTACTTC
NA | TRBJ2-7 | TRBV2 | many | CASSARPLGEQYF | TGTGCCAGCAGTGCTAGACCCCTCGGCGAGCAGTACTTC
TRBD1 | TRBJ2-7 | TRBV5-6 | NA | CASSLDRGISEQYF | TGTGCCAGCAGCTTGGACAGGGGGATCTCTGAGCAGTACTTC
TRBD2 | TRBJ2-3 | TRBV5-1 | NA | CASSYTTSGTGLPDTQYF | TGCGCCAGCAGCTACACGACTAGCGGGACGGGCCTCCCAGATACGCAGTATTTT
TRBD2 | TRBJ2-7 | TRBV10-3 | NA | CAIRGGQRYEQYF | TGTGCCATCCGGGGGGGCCAGCGGTACGAGCAGTACTTC
NA | TRBJ2-1 | TRBV12-3/TRBV12-4 | many | CASRSSTSYNEQFF | TGTGCCAGCAGATCCTCGACTAGCTACAATGAGCAGTTCTTC
NA | TRBJ2-3 | TRBV5-1 | NA | CASSLFGKGTDTQYF | TGCGCCAGCAGCTTGTTCGGCAAGGGGACAGATACGCAGTATTTT
NA | TRBJ2-7 | TRBV12-3/TRBV12-4 | NA | CASSFGAPSYEQYF | TGTGCCAGCAGTTTCGGGGCCCCTTCCTACGAGCAGTACTTC
TRBD1 | TRBJ2-3 | TRBV5-1 | few | CASSSLTGADTQYF | TGCGCCAGCAGCTCACTTACAGGGGCAGATACGCAGTATTTT
NA | TRBJ2-7 | TRBV4-2 | few | CASSHPDSYEQYF | TGTGCCAGCAGCCACCCAGACTCCTACGAGCAGTACTTC
NA | TRBJ2-1 | TRBV12-3/TRBV12-4 | many | CASSLALSGRNNEQFF | TGTGCCAGCAGTTTAGCGCTGAGCGGAAGGAACAATGAGCAGTTCTTC
TRBD1 | TRBJ2-7 | TRBV18 | few | CASSTDRDLYEQYF | TGTGCCAGCTCAACCGACAGGGATCTCTACGAGCAGTACTTC
NA | TRBJ2-1 | TRBV6-5 | NA | CASSYSLPGSSSYNEQFF | TGTGCCAGCAGTTACTCCCTCCCGGGCTCCAGCTCCTACAATGAGCAGTTCTTC
TRBD1 | TRBJ2-7 | TRBV12-3/TRBV12-4 | few | CASSTGVYEQYF | TGTGCCAGCAGCACAGGGGTTTACGAGCAGTACTTC
TRBD2 | TRBJ2-7 | TRBV20-1 | NA | CSARGTEGTSDEQYF | TGCAGTGCTAGGGGGACCGAAGGGACTAGCGACGAGCAGTACTTC
NA | TRBJ2-2 | TRBV5-1 | NA | CASSLSRADRELFF | TGCGCCAGCAGCTTGTCCAGGGCTGACCGGGAGCTGTTTTTT
TRBD1 | TRBJ1-2 | TRBV7-6 | NA | CASSRPGQGFYGYTF | TGTGCCAGCAGCAGACCGGGACAGGGTTTCTATGGCTACACCTTC
NA | TRBJ2-7 | TRBV5-1 | many | CASSLGAGSLEQYF | TGCGCCAGCAGCTTGGGTGCAGGATCCCTCGAGCAGTACTTC
NA | TRBJ1-1 | TRBV27 | NA | CASSLKALTEAFF | TGTGCCAGCAGTTTAAAAGCTCTGACTGAAGCTTTCTTT
NA | TRBJ1-1 | TRBV7-9 | NA | CASSSLLEPRNTEAFF | TGTGCCAGCAGCTCCCTTCTGGAACCCCGGAACACTGAAGCTTTCTTT
NA | TRBJ1-5 | TRBV7-2 | NA | CASSFQANQPQHF | TGTGCCAGCAGCTTTCAGGCCAATCAGCCCCAGCATTTT
NA | TRBJ2-2 | TRBV4-2 | once | CASSQKTGDTGELFF | TGTGCCAGCAGCCAAAAGACAGGAGACACCGGGGAGCTGTTTTTT
TRBD2 | TRBJ2-1 | TRBV7-2 | NA | CASSAAGSLYNEQFF | TGTGCCAGCAGCGCAGCGGGATCCCTTTACAATGAGCAGTTCTTC
TRBD1 | TRBJ2-7 | TRBV2 | NA | CASSVDRSRYEQYF | TGTGCCAGCAGTGTGGACAGGAGTCGGTACGAGCAGTACTTC
NA | TRBJ2-3 | TRBV7-3 | NA | CASSLTGPDTQYF | TGTGCCAGCAGCTTAACGGGGCCAGATACGCAGTATTTT
NA | TRBJ1-6 | TRBV7-2 | NA | CASSSRQYSPLHF | TGTGCCAGCAGCTCAAGACAGTATTCACCCCTCCACTTT
NA | TRBJ2-1 | TRBV6-5 | NA | CASSYSGSSYEQFF | TGTGCCAGCAGTTACTCGGGGAGTAGCTATGAGCAGTTCTTC
TRBD2 | TRBJ2-7 | TRBV20-1 | few | CSARDPIRSREIPYEQYF | TGCAGTGCTAGAGATCCGATTCGTTCGCGGGAGATTCCCTACGAGCAGTACTTC
TRBD1 | TRBJ2-3 | TRBV7-2 | NA | CASSSTGSDTQYF | TGTGCCAGCAGCTCGACAGGGTCAGATACGCAGTATTTT
TRBD2 | TRBJ2-5 | TRBV5-1 | NA | CASSMGLVETQYF | TGCGCCAGCAGCATGGGACTAGTTGAGACCCAGTACTTC
TRBD1 | TRBJ2-7 | TRBV29-1 | NA | CSVGDRVHEQYF | TGCAGCGTTGGGGACAGGGTCCACGAGCAGTACTTC
TRBD1 | TRBJ2-2 | TRBV19 | NA | CASSNIDRGHGTGELFF | TGTGCCAGTAGTAATATAGACAGGGGGCATGGCACCGGGGAGCTGTTTTTT
NA | TRBJ2-1 | TRBV7-9 | NA | CASSLQPASSYNEQFF | TGTGCCAGCAGCTTACAACCAGCTAGCTCCTACAATGAGCAGTTCTTC
NA | TRBJ1-4 | TRBV3-1 | NA | CASSQTVYEKLFF | TGTGCCAGCAGCCAAACGGTTTATGAAAAACTGTTTTTT
NA | TRBJ1-2 | TRBV12-3/TRBV12-4 | NA | CASSLQGLDYGYTF | TGTGCCAGCAGTTTGCAGGGCCTGGACTATGGCTACACCTTC
NA | TRBJ1-2 | TRBV4-2 | NA | CASSQEYNYGYTF | TGTGCCAGCAGCCAAGAGTATAACTATGGCTACACCTTC
NA | TRBJ2-7 | TRBV5-1 | NA | CASSLTWAPDYEQYF | TGCGCCAGCAGCTTGACCTGGGCCCCCGACTACGAGCAGTACTTC
NA | TRBJ2-7 | TRBV9 | few | CASSAQGYEQYF | TGTGCCAGCAGCGCGCAGGGATACGAGCAGTACTTC
TRBD2 | TRBJ2-3 | TRBV24-1 | NA | CATSLAGGADTQYF | TGTGCCACCAGTTTAGCGGGGGGCGCAGATACGCAGTATTTT
NA | TRBJ2-3 | TRBV27 | NA | CASSFNRALDTQYF | TGTGCCAGCAGCTTCAACCGGGCCCTTGATACGCAGTATTTT
NA | TRBJ2-7 | TRBV29-1 | once | CSVGGGVPYGEQYF | TGCAGCGTTGGGGGTGGGGTCCCCTACGGCGAGCAGTACTTC
TRBD1 | TRBJ2-7 | TRBV2 | many | CASSASRTGTGVLSYEQYF | TGTGCCAGCAGTGCCAGTCGTACCGGGACAGGGGTTTTGTCCTACGAGCAGTACTTC
NA | TRBJ2-5 | TRBV20-1 | NA | CSARDGGPRETQYF | TGCAGTGCTAGAGATGGGGGCCCGAGAGAGACCCAGTACTTC
TRBD1 | TRBJ2-2 | TRBV6-5 | NA | CASSFDGTGASVGTGELFF | TGTGCCAGCAGTTTCGATGGGACAGGGGCAAGTGTGGGCACCGGGGAGCTGTTTTTT
TRBD1 | TRBJ1-2 | TRBV4-3 | few | CASSPALDRDYGYTF | TGCGCCAGCAGTCCTGCCCTGGACAGGGACTATGGCTACACCTTC
NA | TRBJ1-2 | TRBV18 | NA | CASSPTRVGELVGYTF | TGTGCCAGCTCACCAACGAGGGTCGGAGAATTAGTAGGCTACACCTTC
NA | TRBJ2-7 | TRBV9 | few | CASSVTPPDEQYF | TGTGCCAGCAGCGTAACCCCGCCTGACGAGCAGTACTTC
NA | TRBJ1-4 | TRBV30 | many | CAWSALGQNEKLFF | TGTGCCTGGAGTGCCCTTGGACAGAATGAAAAACTGTTTTTT
NA | TRBJ2-5 | TRBV10-3 | NA | CAIGGATQYF | TGTGCCATCGGGGGGGCCACCCAGTACTTC
TRBD2 | TRBJ2-7 | TRBV6-5 | many | CASSYRPSGGQYYEQYF | TGTGCCAGCAGTTACCGGCCTAGCGGGGGACAATACTACGAGCAGTACTTC
NA | TRBJ2-7 | TRBV4-2 | NA | CASSQEFQGYEQYF | TGTGCCAGCAGCCAAGAGTTCCAGGGTTACGAGCAGTACTTC